This is a list of T cell receptor beta chains from one sample in a study of shared clonotypes between healthy human individuals. Clones were read by immunoSEQ multiplex PCR, and TCRdb kept only the in-frame ones, dropping some. The table shows hundreds of thousands of clones, with 73% occurring only once. Sequenced: memory CD4+ T cells sorted from blood. These receptors originate from a woman aged 25 to 39 in good health. Each CDR3 is given without its conserved first and last residue. Each record gives: V gene, D gene, J gene, CDR3 protein. A D gene is named only where the DNA matches it firmly.

TRBV7-2	.	TRBJ2-1	ASSLGRDREQF
TRBV5-5	.	TRBJ2-2	ASSATRQVTGELF
TRBV7-7	.	TRBJ1-1	ASSLLGTGECTEAF
TRBV28	TRBD1	TRBJ2-7	ASRTGAYEQY
TRBV6-1	TRBD2	TRBJ2-7	ASSLADSYEQY
TRBV4-1	.	TRBJ1-2	ASSQIRDKWGYT
TRBV10-2	.	TRBJ1-2	ASSENGYVDGYT
TRBV5-1	TRBD2	TRBJ2-1	ASSLFGGSSYNEQF
TRBV5-1	.	TRBJ2-7	ASRSYASGYEQY
TRBV2	.	TRBJ2-3	ASSEKRSTDTQY
TRBV10-3	.	TRBJ2-5	AIKAQPGLSETQY
TRBV28	TRBD2	TRBJ2-2	ASSVIGPTSGSTGELF
TRBV18	TRBD2	TRBJ2-3	ASSPGTSDLDTQY